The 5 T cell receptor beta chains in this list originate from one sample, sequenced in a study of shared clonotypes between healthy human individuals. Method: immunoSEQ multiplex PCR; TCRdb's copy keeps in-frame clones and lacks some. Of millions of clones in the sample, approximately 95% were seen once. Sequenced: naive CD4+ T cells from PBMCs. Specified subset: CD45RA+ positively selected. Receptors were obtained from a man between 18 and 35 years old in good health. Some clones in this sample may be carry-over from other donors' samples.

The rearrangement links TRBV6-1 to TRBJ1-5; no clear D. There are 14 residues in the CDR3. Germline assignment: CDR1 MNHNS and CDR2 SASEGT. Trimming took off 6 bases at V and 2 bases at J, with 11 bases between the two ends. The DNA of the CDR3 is TGTGCCAGCAGCTTAACTCGAGGCAATCAGCCCCAGCATTTT. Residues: CASSLTRGNQPQHF.

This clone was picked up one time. CDR3 nucleotides: TGTGCCAGCAGCTTCTTTTGGGGCCAAGAGACCCAGTACTTC. Residues: CASSFFWGQETQYF. This chain connects TRBV7-2 to TRBJ2-5; no clear D. This CDR3 has 14 amino acids. Trimming pared 3 bases from V and 1 base from J, leaving 9 bases between. Germline CDR1 reads SGHTA; CDR2 reads FQGNSA.

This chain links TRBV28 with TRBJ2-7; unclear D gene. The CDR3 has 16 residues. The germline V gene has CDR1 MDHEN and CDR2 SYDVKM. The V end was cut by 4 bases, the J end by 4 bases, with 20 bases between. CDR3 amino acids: CASSSHEPGRKYEQYF. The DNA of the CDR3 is TGTGCCAGCAGTTCACATGAGCCGGGCCGAAAATACGAGCAGTACTTC.

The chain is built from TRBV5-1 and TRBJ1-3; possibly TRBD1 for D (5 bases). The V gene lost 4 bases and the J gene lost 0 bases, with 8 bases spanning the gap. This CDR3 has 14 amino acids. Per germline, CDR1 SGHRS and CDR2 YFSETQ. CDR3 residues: CASSVGLSGNTIYF. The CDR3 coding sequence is TGCGCCAGCAGCGTGGGACTCTCTGGAAACACCATATATTTT.

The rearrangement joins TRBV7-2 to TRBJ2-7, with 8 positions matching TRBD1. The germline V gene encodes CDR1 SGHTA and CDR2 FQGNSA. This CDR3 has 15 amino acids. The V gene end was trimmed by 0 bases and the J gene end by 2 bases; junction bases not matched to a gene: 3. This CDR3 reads CASSLAVTGAYEQYF. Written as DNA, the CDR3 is TGTGCCAGCAGCTTAGCTGTGACAGGGGCCTACGAGCAGTACTTC.